The present TCR beta chain was sequenced within a study of blood T cell repertoires in COVID-19. For the study at large: PBMCs, B-cell-depleted T cells, or T cells were the source of the cDNA or gDNA that made up the material.

The CDR3 is 19 residues long. Germline V gene lookup returns CDR1 MGHRA and CDR2 YSYEKL. The ends lost 1 base at V and 0 bases at J; junction bases unmatched: 8. Measured with immunoSEQ multiplex PCR; TCRdb has only the in-frame clones, and not every one. Of 150,000 to 200,000 clones in the sample, roughly 90% were seen once. What was sequenced was peripheral blood. The source is a woman aged 55 to 70 who had recovered from COVID-19. The J gene is TRBJ1-3, the V gene TRBV4-1; 11 nucleotides line up with TRBD1. The CDR3 DNA sequence: TGCGCCAGCAGCCAAGGGGGACAGGGGGGCAGACGCTCTGGAAACACCATATATTTT. Protein: CASSQGGQGGRRSGNTIYF.